Listed below are T cell receptor beta chains from one sample, sequenced in a study of blood T cell repertoires in COVID-19. Sequencing used immunoSEQ multiplex PCR; TCRdb keeps in-frame clones, though not all of them. The sample records around 80,000 clones, roughly 85% being singletons. The sample was peripheral blood. The receptors derive from a man aged 45-65 years with COVID-19, enrolled during active disease. Each CDR3 is given without its conserved first and last residue. The D gene is left open where the match is weak.

v_gene | d_gene | CDR3aa
TRBV11-2 | - | ASSPGSKDWNSPLH
TRBV29-1 | - | SGKEVGAGELF
TRBV5-1 | TRBD2 | ASSSSGRALDEQF
TRBV19 | TRBD1 | ASSARQGTGNTIY
TRBV25-1 | - | ASSEPRDIPLADTQY
TRBV28 | TRBD1 | ASSRYRGPAEQY
TRBV28 | - | ASSFAGRSGQPQH
TRBV2 | - | ASSLGGRDTQY
TRBV3-1/TRBV3-2 | TRBD2 | ASSQGDYQTYNEQF
TRBV4-1 | - | ASSRDRNLNTEAF
TRBV24-1 | TRBD1 | ATSDPRTGDVEQF
TRBV30 | - | AWSAQEDQPQH
TRBV11-3 | - | ASSPTTLSANEQF
TRBV11-3 | - | ASSLTHGEQF
TRBV4-2 | TRBD1 | ASSQEGQGLTNTIY
TRBV28 | - | ASSLVGTKGSNYGYT
TRBV7-6 | TRBD1 | ASSLLARGLAEAF
TRBV19 | TRBD2 | ASIPPWREGAAQY